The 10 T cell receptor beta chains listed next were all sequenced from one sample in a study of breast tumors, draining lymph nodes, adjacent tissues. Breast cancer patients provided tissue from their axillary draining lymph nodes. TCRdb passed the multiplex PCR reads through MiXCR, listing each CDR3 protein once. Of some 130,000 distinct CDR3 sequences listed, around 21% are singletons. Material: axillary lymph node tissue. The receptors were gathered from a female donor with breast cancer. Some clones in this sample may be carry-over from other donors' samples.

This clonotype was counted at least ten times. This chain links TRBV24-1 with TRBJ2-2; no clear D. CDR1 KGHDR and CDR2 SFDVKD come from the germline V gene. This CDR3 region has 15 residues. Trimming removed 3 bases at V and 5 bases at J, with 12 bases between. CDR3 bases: TGTGCCACCAGTGATCCACAATTGGCTACCGGGGAGCTGTTTTTT. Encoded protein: CATSDPQLATGELFF.

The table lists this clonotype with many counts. CDR3 sequence (DNA): TGTGCCAGCAGCTTAATATCGAGCTCCTATAATTCACCCCTCCACTTT. Translated: CASSLISSSYNSPLHF. This rearrangement joins TRBV11-2 to TRBJ1-6; no reliable D call. The CDR3 is made up of 16 amino acids. Germline V gene lookup returns CDR1 SGHAT and CDR2 FQNNGV. Trimming cost V 2 bases and J 0 bases, with 8 bases left between them.

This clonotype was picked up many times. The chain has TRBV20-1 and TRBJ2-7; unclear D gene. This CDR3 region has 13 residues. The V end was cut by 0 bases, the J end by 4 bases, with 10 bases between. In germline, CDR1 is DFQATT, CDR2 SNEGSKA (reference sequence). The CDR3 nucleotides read TGCAGTGCTAGAGACTGGGGAAAGTACGAGCAGTACTTC. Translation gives CSARDWGKYEQYF.

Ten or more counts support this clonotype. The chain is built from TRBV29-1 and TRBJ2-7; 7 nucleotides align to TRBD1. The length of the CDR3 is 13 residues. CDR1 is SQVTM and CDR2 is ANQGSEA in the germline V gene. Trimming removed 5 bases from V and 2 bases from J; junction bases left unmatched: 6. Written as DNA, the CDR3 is TGCAGCGTTATACAGGGGAACACCTACGAGCAGTACTTC. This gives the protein CSVIQGNTYEQYF.

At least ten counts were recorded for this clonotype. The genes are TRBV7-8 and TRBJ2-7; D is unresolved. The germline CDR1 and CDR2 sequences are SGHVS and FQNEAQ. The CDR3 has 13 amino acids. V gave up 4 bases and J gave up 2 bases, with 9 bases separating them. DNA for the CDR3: TGTGCCAGCAGCTCCAGGATAACCTACGAGCAGTACTTC. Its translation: CASSSRITYEQYF.

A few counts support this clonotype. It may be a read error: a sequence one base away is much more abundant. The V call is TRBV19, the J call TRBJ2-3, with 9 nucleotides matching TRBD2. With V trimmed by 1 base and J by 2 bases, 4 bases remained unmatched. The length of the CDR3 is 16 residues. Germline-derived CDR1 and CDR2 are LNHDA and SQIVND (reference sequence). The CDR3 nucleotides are TGTGCCAGTAGTATAGGTGGCGGGGGGGCCACAGATACGCAGTATTTT. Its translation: CASSIGGGGATDTQYF. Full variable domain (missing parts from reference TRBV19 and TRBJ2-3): DGGITQSPKYLFRKEGQNVTLSCEQNLNHDAMYWYRQDPGQGLRLIYYSQIVNDFQKGDIAEGYSVSREKKESFPLTVTSAQKNPTAFYLCASSIGGGGATDTQYFGPGTRLTVL.

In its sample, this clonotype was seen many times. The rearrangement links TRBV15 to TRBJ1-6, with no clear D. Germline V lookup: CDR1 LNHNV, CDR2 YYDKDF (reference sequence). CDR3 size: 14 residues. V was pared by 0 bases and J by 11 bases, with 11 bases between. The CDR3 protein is CATSRDGEGAPLHF. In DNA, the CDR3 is TGTGCCACCAGCAGAGATGGGGAGGGCGCACCCCTCCACTTT.

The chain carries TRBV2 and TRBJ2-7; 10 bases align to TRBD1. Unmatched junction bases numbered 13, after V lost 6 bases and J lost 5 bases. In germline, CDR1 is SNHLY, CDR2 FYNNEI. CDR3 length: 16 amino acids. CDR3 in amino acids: CASRTLPGQGLNEQYF. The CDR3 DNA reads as TGTGCCAGCAGAACCCTCCCGGGACAGGGGTTAAACGAGCAGTACTTC.

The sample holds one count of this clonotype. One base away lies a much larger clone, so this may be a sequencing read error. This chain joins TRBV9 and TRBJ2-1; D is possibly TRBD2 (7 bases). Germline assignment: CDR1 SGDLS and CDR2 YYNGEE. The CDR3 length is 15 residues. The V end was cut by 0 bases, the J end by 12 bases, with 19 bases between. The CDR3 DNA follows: TGTGCCAGCAGCGTAGATCTAGCGGTCGGAGGGGGGCAGTTCTTC. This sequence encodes CASSVDLAVGGGQFF.

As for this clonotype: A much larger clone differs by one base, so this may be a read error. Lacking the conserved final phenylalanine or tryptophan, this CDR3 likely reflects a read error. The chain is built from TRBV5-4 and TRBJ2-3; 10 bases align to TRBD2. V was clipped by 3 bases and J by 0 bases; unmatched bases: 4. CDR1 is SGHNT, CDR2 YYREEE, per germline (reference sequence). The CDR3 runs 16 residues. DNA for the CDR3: TGTGCCAGCAGCTGGGGACTAGCGTCTAGCACAGATACGCAGTATTAT. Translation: CASSWGLASSTDTQYY.